Shown below are 20 T cell receptor beta chains from a single sample sequenced in a study of T cell repertoires in ileal Crohn's disease. Libraries were prepared by immunoSEQ multiplex PCR; TCRdb keeps only in-frame clonotypes and omits some of them. Altogether 13,000 or so clones are present, approximately 78% being singletons, with the ten largest covering 11%. The time point here: neoterminal ileum biopsy at postoperative endoscopy, about 6 months after surgery. Sequenced input: ileal tissue. The receptor set was obtained from an adult with Crohn's disease.

This clone was seen a few times. The rearrangement joins TRBV27 to TRBJ2-3, with D unresolved. This CDR3 has 13 amino acids. V was trimmed by 5 bases and J by 2 bases, leaving 8 bases between them. Germline V lookup: CDR1 MNHEY, CDR2 SMNVEV (reference sequence). This CDR3 is CASSTYPTDTQYF. CDR3 nucleotide sequence: TGTGCCAGCAGTACCTACCCCACAGATACGCAGTATTTT.

V is TRBV10-1 and J is TRBJ1-2; 7 nucleotides align to TRBD1. J gave up 8 bases and V 0 bases, and 9 bases lay outside the gene matches. CDR1 and CDR2 from the germline V gene are WNHNN and SYGVQD (reference sequence). This CDR3 region has 15 residues. The CDR3 loop is CASSESRGLVGGYTF. The CDR3 DNA reads as TGCGCCAGCAGTGAGTCAAGGGGGCTAGTGGGAGGCTACACCTTC.

The V call is TRBV5-1, the J call TRBJ2-1; 7 bases match TRBD2. The junction had 11 bases not matched to a gene; V was cut back by 1 base and J by 7 bases. Germline V gene sequence: CDR1 SGHRS, CDR2 YFSETQ. The CDR3 totals 16 residues. The CDR3 nucleotides read TGCGCCAGCAGCTTGATGTGGGAGGGAGGGATTAATGAGCAGTTCTTC. Its translation is CASSLMWEGGINEQFF.

The rearrangement links TRBV5-6 to TRBJ1-6; possibly TRBD1 for D (6 bases). Germline values: CDR1 SGHDT, CDR2 YYEEEE. Trimming shortened V by 2 bases and J by 5 bases, and 17 bases separated the two germline ends. CDR3 length: 17 residues. CDR3 bases: TGTGCCAGCAGCTTAATTACGGCAGGGGATCATAATTCACCCCTCCACTTT. Translation: CASSLITAGDHNSPLHF.

The genes are TRBV2 and TRBJ2-5; the D gene is possibly TRBD2 (5 bases). Deletions cut 1 base from V and 5 bases from J, with 14 bases between. CDR1 and CDR2 (germline): SNHLY, FYNNEI. The CDR3 loop spans 15 amino acids. The chain's CDR3 is CASSEEGAPGETQYF. For the CDR3, the DNA is TGTGCCAGCAGTGAAGAGGGAGCGCCCGGGGAGACCCAGTACTTC.

The chain links TRBV5-6 to TRBJ2-7, with D possibly matching TRBD1 (5 bases). V lost 0 bases and J lost 2, with 9 bases in between. The CDR3 has 14 residues. CDR1 and CDR2 (germline): SGHDT, YYEEEE. The DNA of the CDR3 is TGTGCCAGCAGCTTGGGTGGGGCGGCCTACGAGCAGTACTTC. Translation: CASSLGGAAYEQYF.

The V call is TRBV6-1, the J call TRBJ2-1; D gene uncertain. Trimming took 0 bases from V and 10 from J, leaving 10 bases between them. Germline V gene lookup returns CDR1 MNHNS and CDR2 SASEGT. This CDR3 contains 13 residues. The CDR3 region is CASSEAEWSEQFF. CDR3 nucleotide sequence: TGTGCCAGCAGTGAAGCGGAATGGAGCGAGCAGTTCTTC.

The chain employs TRBV5-1 and TRBJ1-1, with TRBD1 matching 9 bases. This CDR3 contains 16 residues. J gave up 8 bases and V 5 bases, and 16 bases lay outside the gene matches. Germline CDR1 reads SGHRS; CDR2 reads YFSETQ. In nucleotides, the CDR3 is TGCGCCAGCAGAGATCCGGGACAGGGATCAATAGGGGAAGCTTTCTTT. It translates to CASRDPGQGSIGEAFF. The full variable domain, completed using reference TRBV5-1 and TRBJ1-1, is KAGVTQTPRYLIKTRGQQVTLSCSPISGHRSVSWYQQTPGQGLQFLFEYFSETQRNKGNFPGRFSGRQFSNSRSEMNVSTLELGDSALYLCASRDPGQGSIGEAFFGQGTRLTVV.

The chain has TRBV5-4 and TRBJ2-3, with TRBD2 matching 7 bases. The length of the CDR3 is 14 residues. Germline CDR1 reads SGHNT; CDR2 reads YYREEE (reference sequence). Germline trimming cut 3 bases from V and 1 base from J; bases unmatched to any gene: 2. The DNA of the CDR3 is TGTGCCAGCAGCTGGGACTACGGCACAGATACGCAGTATTTT. It yields the protein CASSWDYGTDTQYF.

This clone was detected a few times. This chain uses TRBV2 with TRBJ1-1, with a weak D call TRBD1 (5 bases). This CDR3 region has 14 residues. Germline lookup yields CDR1 SNHLY and CDR2 FYNNEI. The V end lost 5 bases, the J end lost 4 bases, and 14 bases lay between the germline ends. The DNA of the CDR3 is TGTGCCAGCAGTCAACCCGGACAAACCACTGAAGCTTTCTTT. Translated, it gives CASSQPGQTTEAFF.

The chain joins TRBV5-4 to TRBJ2-3, with D perhaps matching TRBD2 (5 bases). This CDR3 has 12 residues. Trimming stripped 10 bases from V and 0 bases from J, with 9 bases between. CDR1 and CDR2 from the germline V gene are SGHNT and YYREEE (reference sequence). The CDR3 coding sequence is TGTGCCTCCAGGACTAGCACAGATACGCAGTATTTT. As protein: CASRTSTDTQYF.

This chain links TRBV5-1 with TRBJ2-5; TRBD1 matches at 9 bases. The CDR3 sequence is 17 residues long. The germline V gene encodes CDR1 SGHRS and CDR2 YFSETQ. The V and J ends lost 3 bases and 4 bases, in that order; junction bases with no gene match: 13. The CDR3 is CASSSGQGVSLGETQYF. CDR3 DNA: TGCGCCAGCAGCTCGGGACAGGGCGTAAGTTTGGGAGAGACCCAGTACTTC.

The rearrangement joins TRBV25-1 to TRBJ1-1; TRBD1 is a possible D gene (6 bases). CDR1 and CDR2 (germline): MGHDK, SYGVNS. CDR3 size: 15 residues. V dropped 4 bases and J dropped 1 base, with 13 bases sitting between them. As DNA, the CDR3 is TGTGCCAGCAGTGGAAGACAGGCGCAGAACACTGAAGCTTTCTTT. Encoded protein: CASSGRQAQNTEAFF.

This chain joins TRBV7-9 and TRBJ1-2; TRBD1 matches at 7 bases. Germline values: CDR1 SEHNR, CDR2 FQNEAQ (reference sequence). The J segment lost 5 bases and the V segment lost 1 base, leaving 10 bases of the junction unmatched. CDR3 length: 16 amino acids. The CDR3 spells CASSLDIAGGSYGYTF. The CDR3 DNA follows: TGTGCCAGCAGCTTAGATATCGCAGGGGGTTCATATGGCTACACCTTC.

A single count supports this clone. The chain is built from TRBV6-1 and TRBJ2-4, with 15 bases that match TRBD2. The length of the CDR3 is 16 residues. Trimming took 3 bases from V and 7 from J; bases not matched to a gene: 4. The germline gives CDR1 MNHNS, CDR2 SASEGT. DNA for the CDR3: TGTGCCAGCAGTGAGGGGACTAGCGGGGGGAGGAACATTCAGTACTTC. It yields the protein CASSEGTSGGRNIQYF.

V usage is TRBV11-2 and J usage is TRBJ2-5; D is unclear. The germline V gene encodes CDR1 SGHAT and CDR2 FQNNGV. V was trimmed by 1 base and J by 5 bases, leaving 5 bases between them. The CDR3 loop spans 12 amino acids. Here the CDR3 DNA reads TGTGCCAGCAGCTTAGGGCGGGAGACCCAGTACTTC. This gives the protein CASSLGRETQYF.

The rearrangement links TRBV11-3 to TRBJ2-5; 10 positions agree with TRBD2. Per the germline V gene, CDR1 is SGHNT and CDR2 is YENEEA. V gave up 5 bases and J gave up 5 bases; unmatched junction bases: 8. The CDR3 spans 15 residues. Here the CDR3 DNA reads TGTGCCAGCAGCCCAGCGGGGGGGGTTCGGGAGACCCAGTACTTC. Translated: CASSPAGGVRETQYF.

A single count supports this clone. The J gene is TRBJ2-2, the V gene TRBV30; D gene uncertain. CDR1 and CDR2 (germline): GTSNPN, SVGIG (reference sequence). The CDR3 contains 11 residues. The V end was cut by 5 bases, the J end by 3 bases, with 4 bases between. In DNA form, the CDR3 reads TGTGCCTGGCGAGACACCGGGGAGCTGTTTTTT. It codes for CAWRDTGELFF. Full variable domain (rest looked up from reference TRBV30 and TRBJ2-2): SQTIHQWPATLVQPVGSPLSLECTVEGTSNPNLYWYRQAAGRGLQLLFYSVGIGQISSEVPQNLSASRPQDRQFILSSKKLLLSDSGFYLCAWRDTGELFFGEGSRLTVL.

The rearrangement links TRBV2 to TRBJ1-6, with 7 positions matching TRBD1. This CDR3 is built from 17 residues. V lost 1 base, J lost 10 bases, and 13 bases stayed unmatched. The germline V gene encodes CDR1 SNHLY and CDR2 FYNNEI. This CDR3 reads CASSEDPAGTDRSPLHF. CDR3 sequence (DNA): TGTGCCAGCAGTGAAGACCCCGCCGGGACAGACAGATCACCCCTCCACTTT.

The chain recombines TRBV5-1 with TRBJ1-2; no clear D. Trimming removed 0 bases from V and 3 bases from J, with 12 bases in between. Germline CDR1 reads SGHRS; CDR2 reads YFSETQ. The CDR3 loop spans 15 amino acids. CDR3 protein: CASSLVAGGDYGYTF. The CDR3 DNA sequence: TGCGCCAGCAGCTTGGTCGCGGGCGGGGACTATGGCTACACCTTC. Complete variable domain (other parts from reference TRBV5-1 and TRBJ1-2): KAGVTQTPRYLIKTRGQQVTLSCSPISGHRSVSWYQQTPGQGLQFLFEYFSETQRNKGNFPGRFSGRQFSNSRSEMNVSTLELGDSALYLCASSLVAGGDYGYTFGSGTRLTVV.